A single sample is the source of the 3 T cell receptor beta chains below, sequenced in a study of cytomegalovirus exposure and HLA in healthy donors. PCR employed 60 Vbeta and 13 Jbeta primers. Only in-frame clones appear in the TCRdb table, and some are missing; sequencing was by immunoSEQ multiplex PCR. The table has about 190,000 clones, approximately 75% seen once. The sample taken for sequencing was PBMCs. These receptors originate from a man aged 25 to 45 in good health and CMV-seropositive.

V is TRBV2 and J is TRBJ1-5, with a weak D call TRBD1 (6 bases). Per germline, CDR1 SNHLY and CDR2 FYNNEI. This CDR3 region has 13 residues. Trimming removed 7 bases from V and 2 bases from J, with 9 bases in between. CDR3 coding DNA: TGTGCCAGCAAAGGGGGAGGCAATCAGCCCCAGCATTTT. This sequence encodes CASKGGGNQPQHF. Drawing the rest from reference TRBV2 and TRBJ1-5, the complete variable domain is EPEVTQTPSHQVTQMGQEVILRCVPISNHLYFYWYRQILGQKVEFLVSFYNNEISEKSEIFDDQFSVERPDGSNFTLKIRSTKLEDSAMYFCASKGGGNQPQHFGDGTRLSIL.

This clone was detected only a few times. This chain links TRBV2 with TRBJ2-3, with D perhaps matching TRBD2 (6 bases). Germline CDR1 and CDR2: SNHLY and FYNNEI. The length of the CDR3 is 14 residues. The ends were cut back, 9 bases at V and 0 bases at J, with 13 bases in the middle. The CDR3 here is CARGGGTSTDTQYF. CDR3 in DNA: TGTGCCAGAGGCGGCGGGACGAGCACAGATACGCAGTATTTT.

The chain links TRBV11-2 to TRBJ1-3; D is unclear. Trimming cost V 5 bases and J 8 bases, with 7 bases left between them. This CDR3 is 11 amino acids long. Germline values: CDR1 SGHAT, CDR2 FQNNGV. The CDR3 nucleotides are TGTGCCAGCAGCCACATGGACACCATATATTTT. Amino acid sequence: CASSHMDTIYF.